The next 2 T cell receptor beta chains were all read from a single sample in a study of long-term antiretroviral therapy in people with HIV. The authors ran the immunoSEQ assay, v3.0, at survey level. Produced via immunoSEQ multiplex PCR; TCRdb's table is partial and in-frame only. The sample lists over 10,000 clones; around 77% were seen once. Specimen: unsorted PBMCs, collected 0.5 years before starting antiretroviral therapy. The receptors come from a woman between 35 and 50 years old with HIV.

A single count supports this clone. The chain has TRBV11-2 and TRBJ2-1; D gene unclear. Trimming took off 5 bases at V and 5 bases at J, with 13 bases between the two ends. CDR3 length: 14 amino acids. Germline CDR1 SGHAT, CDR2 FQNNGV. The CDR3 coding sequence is TGTGCCAGCAGCGCAGGCAGTTTCGACAATGAGCAGTTCTTC. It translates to CASSAGSFDNEQFF.

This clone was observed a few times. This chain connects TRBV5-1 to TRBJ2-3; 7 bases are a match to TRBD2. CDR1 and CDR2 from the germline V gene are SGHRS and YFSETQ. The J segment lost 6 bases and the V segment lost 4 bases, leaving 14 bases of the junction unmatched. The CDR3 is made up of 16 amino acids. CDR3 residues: CASSPEASGGGDTQYF. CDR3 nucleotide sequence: TGCGCCAGCAGCCCGGAGGCTAGCGGAGGCGGGGATACGCAGTATTTT.